The 4 T cell receptor beta chains below come from one sample, sequenced in a study of cytomegalovirus exposure and HLA in healthy donors. With 60 Vbeta and 13 Jbeta primers, the PCR was carried out. TCRdb's table, derived via immunoSEQ multiplex PCR, lists solely in-frame clones and lacks some. The data contain some 150,000 clones, 73% of them seen just once; the ten biggest clones take up approximately 15%. Source material: PBMCs. The receptors originated from a human donor in good health.

This clone was counted only a few times. This sequence joins TRBV6-1 and TRBJ1-6; TRBD1 agrees at 10 bases. The CDR3 is 14 amino acids. With V trimmed by 6 bases and J by 9 bases, 5 bases remained unmatched. Germline lookup yields CDR1 MNHNS and CDR2 SASEGT. The CDR3 sequence: CASSARDRGSPLHF. The CDR3 DNA sequence: TGTGCCAGCAGCGCCCGGGACAGGGGTTCACCCCTCCACTTT.

V and J are TRBV4-2 and TRBJ1-5; D not certain. Germline loops: CDR1 LGHNA, CDR2 YNFKEQ. The CDR3 is 13 residues long. V was pared by 0 bases and J by 9 bases, with 9 bases between. CDR3 in amino acids: CASSQEGGPPQHF. The CDR3 DNA is TGTGCCAGCAGCCAAGAAGGTGGGCCGCCCCAGCATTTT.

The table lists this clone with a few counts. The chain combines TRBV5-1 with TRBJ2-1; D is uncertain. V lost 6 bases and J lost 3, with 10 bases in between. This CDR3 is 13 amino acids long. In germline, CDR1 is SGHRS, CDR2 YFSETQ. This CDR3 is CASTGVSYNEQFF. The DNA for the CDR3 is TGCGCCAGCACCGGAGTAAGCTACAATGAGCAGTTCTTC.

The CDR3: CASSLAQPSYNSPLHF. The CDR3 DNA reads TGTGCCAGCAGCTTGGCACAGCCGTCCTATAATTCACCCCTCCACTTT. The V gene is TRBV5-6, the J gene TRBJ1-6; no firm D call. The germline CDR1 and CDR2 sequences are SGHDT and YYEEEE. The V gene lost 0 bases and the J gene lost 1 base, with 8 bases spanning the gap. The CDR3 has 16 amino acids.